This T cell receptor beta chain originates from a study of shared T cell receptors in the human thymus. The assay was immunoSEQ multiplex PCR, and TCRdb's table has in-frame clones only and misses some. This table holds 630,000 or so clones, 87% found once. The CDR3 is 11 residues long. These data were also reused for a study on human thymus T cells. As reported in that work: Those donating were healthy Finnish infants in corrective surgery for congenital heart defects. The thymus was resected at corrective cardiac surgery. Both thymic and peripheral blood repertoires showed apparently biased V and J usage. Unrelated individuals reportedly shared highly overlapping thymic TCR repertoires.

The sample comprised thymocytes. The chain uses TRBV21-1 and TRBJ2-3; the listed D gene, TRBD2, was not tested against the DNA. TRBV21-1 is a pseudogene segment. The TCR sequence derives from a boy in the first two years of life with a congenital heart defect. CDR3 sequence: CASSETDTQYF. In nucleotides, the CDR3 is TGTGCCAGCAGCGAGACAGATACGCAGTATTTT.